What follows describes a single T cell receptor (beta chain). Its antigen remains unknown. These data are taken from a study of shared clonotypes between healthy human individuals. Findings and limits, study-wide: Owing to a small donor count, the genetic and exposure-history diversity represented was limited.

The CDR3 spans 11 residues. Germline CDR1 is SQVTM and CDR2 is ANQGSEA. V was shortened by 6 bases and J by 9 bases, with 13 bases between the two germline ends. Profiled with immunoSEQ multiplex PCR; TCRdb holds only in-frame clones, not every one. The sample includes 950,000 to 1,100,000 clones, around 74% of them seen just once. This receptor was taken from a man aged 18 to 29 in good health. The sequenced sample consisted of memory CD4+ T cells sorted from blood. The subset here: CD45RA-negative fraction. The chain couples TRBV29-1 to TRBJ2-3; TRBD1 might be the D (5 bases). CDR3 loop: CSVTTERTQYF. The CDR3 bases are TGCAGCGTAACGACAGAGCGCACGCAGTATTTT.